These 13 T cell receptor beta chains were sequenced from one sample in a study of patients and donors after allogeneic stem cell transplantation. Via MiXCR, TCRdb re-called the RT-PCR reads, giving one row per CDR3 protein. The sample shows approximately 140,000 distinct CDR3 sequences, approximately 37% of them seen only once. The sample consisted of blood, either unsorted or a sorted T cell fraction (not recorded which). The receptors shown here come from a human donor who was either an allogeneic HSCT recipient or a stem cell or donor lymphocyte infusion donor (not recorded which). It is not recorded whose cells these are; they may come from a transplant donor.

The chain combines TRBV12-3 or TRBV12-4 with TRBJ1-1; 8 bases line up with TRBD1. There are 16 residues in the CDR3. After removal of 3 bases from V and 1 base from J, the junction contained 7 bases not matched to a gene. In DNA form, the CDR3 reads TGTGCCAGCAGTTTCTCGGCAGGGGGCCCGAACACTGAAGCTTTCTTT. It yields the protein CASSFSAGGPNTEAFF.

This clonotype has a handful of counts. The chain combines TRBV20-1 with TRBJ1-1; tentatively, D is TRBD1 (5 bases). Trimming took off 6 bases at V and 11 bases at J, with 13 bases between the two ends. The CDR3 has 10 amino acids. In germline, CDR1 is DFQATT, CDR2 SNEGSKA (reference sequence). CDR3 coding DNA: TGCAGTGCAACCAGGGTTGCGGCTTTCTTT. Translation gives CSATRVAAFF.

The chain combines TRBV29-1 with TRBJ2-5; D remains unclear. Trimming took 7 bases from V and 6 from J, leaving 3 bases between them. Germline lookup yields CDR1 SQVTM and CDR2 ANQGSEA. The CDR3 has 8 amino acids. The CDR3 protein is CSGQTQYF. CDR3 coding DNA: TGCAGCGGGCAGACCCAGTACTTC.

V usage is TRBV4-3 and J usage is TRBJ2-7; D unclear. The CDR3 loop spans 12 amino acids. V was pared by 11 bases and J by 1 base, with 12 bases between. Germline CDR1 is LGHNA and CDR2 is YSLEER. CDR3 sequence (DNA): TGCGCCGTTTTTCGCAGATCCTACGAGCAGTACTTC. Translating it yields CAVFRRSYEQYF.

This clonotype was detected a few times. The chain carries TRBV12-3 or TRBV12-4 and TRBJ2-3, with D tentatively TRBD1 (5 bases). V was cut by 1 base and J by 3 bases, with 17 bases left in between. This CDR3 comprises 17 residues. The CDR3 nucleotides are TGTGCCAGCAGTTTAGGGTTTGGGGCCAGTCTAACAGATACGCAGTATTTT. Protein sequence: CASSLGFGASLTDTQYF.

The chain couples TRBV5-1 to TRBJ1-2, with 8 bases aligning to TRBD1. This CDR3 region has 14 residues. V gave up 7 bases and J gave up 0 bases; unmatched junction bases: 5. Germline assignment: CDR1 SGHRS and CDR2 YFSETQ. CDR3 amino acids: CASRDRTANYGYTF. DNA of the CDR3: TGCGCCAGCCGGGACAGGACAGCTAACTATGGCTACACCTTC.

This clonotype was recorded a few times. This chain uses TRBV6-1 with TRBJ1-1; 9 bases are shared with TRBD1. J lost 3 bases, V lost 5 bases, and 4 bases had no gene match. Per germline, CDR1 MNHNS and CDR2 SASEGT. The CDR3 runs to 14 residues. CDR3 in amino acids: CASSRTGADTEAFF. CDR3 DNA: TGTGCCAGCAGTCGGACAGGGGCGGACACTGAAGCTTTCTTT.

V gene TRBV12-3 or TRBV12-4 combines with J gene TRBJ2-3; D tentatively reads TRBD1 or TRBD2 (5 bases each). V was pared by 7 bases and J by 4 bases, with 18 bases between. The CDR3 is 15 residues long. CDR3 in amino acids: CASTYRDQTSDTQYF. CDR3 nucleotide sequence: TGTGCCAGCACTTACCGGGACCAAACCTCAGATACGCAGTATTTT.

The CDR3 nucleotides are TGTGCCAGCAGTTTGCTTCGGCAGGAGACCCAGTACTTC. It codes for CASSLLRQETQYF. The chain has TRBV12-3 or TRBV12-4 and TRBJ2-5; D is undetermined. V dropped 3 bases and J dropped 5 bases, with 10 bases sitting between them. The CDR3 runs 13 residues.

This chain uses TRBV6-5 with TRBJ2-5, with 9 positions matching TRBD1. The CDR3 is 13 amino acids. Germline V gene sequence: CDR1 MNHEY, CDR2 SVGAGI. The junction had 2 bases not matched to a gene; V was cut back by 4 bases and J by 5 bases. The CDR3 is CASSSDRGETQYF. In DNA form, the CDR3 reads TGTGCCAGCAGTTCGGACAGGGGTGAGACCCAGTACTTC.

This clonotype was detected a few times. The gene calls are TRBV9 and TRBJ2-1; 7 nucleotides line up with TRBD1. With V trimmed by 6 bases and J by 1 base, 4 bases remained unmatched. The CDR3 spans 14 residues. Germline CDR1 is SGDLS and CDR2 is YYNGEE. As DNA, the CDR3 is TGTGCCAGCACACGGGACAGTTCCTACAATGAGCAGTTCTTC. Translation gives CASTRDSSYNEQFF.

The chain joins TRBV29-1 to TRBJ2-6, with D unclear. The germline gives CDR1 SQVTM, CDR2 ANQGSEA. Trimming pared 7 bases from V and 3 bases from J, leaving 16 bases between. The CDR3 runs 15 residues. The chain's CDR3 is CSAASGPSGANVLTF. CDR3 DNA: TGCAGCGCGGCCTCCGGACCTAGTGGGGCCAACGTCCTGACTTTC.

The chain couples TRBV3-1 to TRBJ2-5; 9 nucleotides align to TRBD1. The CDR3 contains 17 residues. J was trimmed by 4 bases and V by 0 bases; bases with no gene match: 9. Germline V lookup: CDR1 LGHDT, CDR2 YNNKEL (reference sequence). The CDR3: CASSQDLGTGIGETQYF. CDR3 bases: TGTGCCAGCAGCCAAGATTTGGGGACAGGGATCGGAGAGACCCAGTACTTC.